This entry is about one T cell receptor beta chain. What it binds is not known. Data came from immunoSEQ multiplex PCR; TCRdb stores just in-frame clones and leaves some out. The sample has 84,000 or so clones; 80% to 90% are singletons. The trim removed 4 bases at V and 2 bases at J, leaving 4 bases unmatched. Germline loops: CDR1 SGHAT, CDR2 FQNNGV. This CDR3 contains 15 residues. This sample was included in a study of T cell responses to AZD1222 COVID-19 vaccine. Study results and limitations: Within unmutated variant regions lay the reported targets of nearly half of spike-specific TCRs. Dominant CD4 TCR responses targeted spike regions 160-218 and 743-854.

The clonotype was recovered from an adult in good health. This specimen consisted of peripheral blood, obtained on day 0 of AZD1222 vaccination. The rearrangement uses TRBV11-2 and TRBJ2-1; 8 positions agree with TRBD2. The CDR3 DNA sequence: TGTGCCAGCAGCTCGAGCGGGAGTACCTACAATGAGCAGTTCTTC. Its protein is CASSSSGSTYNEQFF.